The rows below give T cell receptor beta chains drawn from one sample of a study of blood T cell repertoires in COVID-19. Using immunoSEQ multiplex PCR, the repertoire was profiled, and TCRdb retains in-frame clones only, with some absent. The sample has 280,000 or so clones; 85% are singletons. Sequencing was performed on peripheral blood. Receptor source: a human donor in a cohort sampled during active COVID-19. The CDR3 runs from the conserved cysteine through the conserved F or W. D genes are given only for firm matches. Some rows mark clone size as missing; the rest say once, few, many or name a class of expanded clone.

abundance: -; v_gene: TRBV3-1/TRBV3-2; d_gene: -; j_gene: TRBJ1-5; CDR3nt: TGTGCCAGCAGCCCACCGGGGAATCAGCCCCAGCATTTT; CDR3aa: CASSPPGNQPQHF
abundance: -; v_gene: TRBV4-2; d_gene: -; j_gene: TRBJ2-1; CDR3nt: TGTGCCAGCAGCCAACAATCTTTTGGGGGGTACAATGAGCAGTTCTTC; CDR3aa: CASSQQSFGGYNEQFF
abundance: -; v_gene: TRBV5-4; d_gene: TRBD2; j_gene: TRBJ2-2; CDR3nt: TGTGCCAGCAGCGCAATAGCGGGGGGTAACACCGGGGAGCTGTTTTTT; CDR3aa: CASSAIAGGNTGELFF
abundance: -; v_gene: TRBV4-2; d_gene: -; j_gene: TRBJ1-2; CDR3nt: TGTGCCAGCGGCAAGGGCGGGGCGGGAGAATCTGGCTACACCTTC; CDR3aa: CASGKGGAGESGYTF
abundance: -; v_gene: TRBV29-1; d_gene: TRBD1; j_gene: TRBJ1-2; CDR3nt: TGCAGCGTTGAGTGGACAGGGGCTGACTATGGCTACACCTTC; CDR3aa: CSVEWTGADYGYTF
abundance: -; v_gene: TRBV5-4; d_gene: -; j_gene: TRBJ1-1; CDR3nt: TGTGCCAGCAGTCGACCGGCGGGCACGGCCCTAGGGAGCACTGAAGCTTTCTTT; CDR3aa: CASSRPAGTALGSTEAFF
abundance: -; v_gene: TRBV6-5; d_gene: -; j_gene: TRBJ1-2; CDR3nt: TGTGCCAGCAGTAATATCCTGGACACTAACTATGGCTACACCTTC; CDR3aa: CASSNILDTNYGYTF
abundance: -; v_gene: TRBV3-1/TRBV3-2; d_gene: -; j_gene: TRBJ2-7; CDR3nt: TGTGCCAGCAGCCAGAATCCGGTCCTACAGGCCCGCTACGAGCAGTACTTC; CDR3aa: CASSQNPVLQARYEQYF
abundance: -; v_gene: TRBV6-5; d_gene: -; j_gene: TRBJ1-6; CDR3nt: TGTGCCAGCACCCTGACAGCCAATTCACCCCTCCACTTT; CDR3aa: CASTLTANSPLHF
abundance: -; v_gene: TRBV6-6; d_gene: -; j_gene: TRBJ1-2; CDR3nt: TGTGCCAGCAGCCCCAACGGGAATAACTATGGCTACACCTTC; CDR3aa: CASSPNGNNYGYTF
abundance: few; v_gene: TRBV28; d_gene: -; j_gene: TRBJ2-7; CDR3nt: TGTGCCACCAAAGCCGGCGGAAACTCCTACGAGCAGTACTTC; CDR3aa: CATKAGGNSYEQYF
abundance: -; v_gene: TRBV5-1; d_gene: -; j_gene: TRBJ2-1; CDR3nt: TGCGCCAGCAGCTTCGGGGAAACCTACAATGAGCAGTTCTTC; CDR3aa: CASSFGETYNEQFF
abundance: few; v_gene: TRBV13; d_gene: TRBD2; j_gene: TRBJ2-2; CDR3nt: TGTGCCAGCAGGACGGGGGGGATGAGGACCGGGGAGCTGTTTTTT; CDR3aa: CASRTGGMRTGELFF
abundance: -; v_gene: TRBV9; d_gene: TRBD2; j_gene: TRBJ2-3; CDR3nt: TGTGCCAGCAGCCCCGGGAGCGGGAGCGGGACAGATACGCAGTATTTT; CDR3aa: CASSPGSGSGTDTQYF
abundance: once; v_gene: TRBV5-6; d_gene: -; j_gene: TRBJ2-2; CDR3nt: TGTGCCAGCAGCAAGCAATTGGCGGTCGGGGAGCTGTTTTTT; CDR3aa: CASSKQLAVGELFF
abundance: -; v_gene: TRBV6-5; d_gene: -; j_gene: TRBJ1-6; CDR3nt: TGTGCCAGCAGTTCGGGGGGCGCCTCACCCCTCCACTTT; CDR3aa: CASSSGGASPLHF
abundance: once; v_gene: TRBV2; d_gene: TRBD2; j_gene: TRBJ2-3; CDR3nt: TGTGCCAGCCACCCCTGGGGTAGCGGGATGGTTGATACGCAGTATTTT; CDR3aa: CASHPWGSGMVDTQYF
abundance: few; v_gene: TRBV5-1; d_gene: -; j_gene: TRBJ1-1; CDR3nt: TGCGCCAGCAGCTTGGCCGCTTTCGATGGCGCTTTCTTT; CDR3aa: CASSLAAFDGAFF
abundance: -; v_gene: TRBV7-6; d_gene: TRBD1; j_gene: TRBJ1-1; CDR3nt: TGTGCCAGCAGCTGGGCCGGGACAGGGAACACTGAAGCTTTCTTT; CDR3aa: CASSWAGTGNTEAFF
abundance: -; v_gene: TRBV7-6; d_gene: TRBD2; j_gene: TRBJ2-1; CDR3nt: TGTGCCAGCAGCCAGACCGGGACTAGCGGGTCCTACAATGAGCAGTTCTTC; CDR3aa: CASSQTGTSGSYNEQFF
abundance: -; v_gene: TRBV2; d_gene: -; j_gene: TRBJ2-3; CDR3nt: TGTGCCAGCGCTAAGTCAGATACGCAGTATTTT; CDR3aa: CASAKSDTQYF
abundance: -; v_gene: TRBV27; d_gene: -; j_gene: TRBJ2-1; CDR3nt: TGTGCCAGCAGTTACTGGCTAGACGCAAGTGAGCAGTTCTTC; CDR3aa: CASSYWLDASEQFF
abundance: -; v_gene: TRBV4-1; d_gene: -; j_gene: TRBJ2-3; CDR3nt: TGCGCCAGCAGAAGCGGTTCGCGCACAGATACGCAGTATTTT; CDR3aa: CASRSGSRTDTQYF
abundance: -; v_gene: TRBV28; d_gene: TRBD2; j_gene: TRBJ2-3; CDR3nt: TGTGCCAGCAGTTTAGCGGGAGGCGATACGCAGTATTTT; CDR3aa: CASSLAGGDTQYF
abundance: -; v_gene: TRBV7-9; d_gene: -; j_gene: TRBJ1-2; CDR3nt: TGTGCCAGCAGCTTGACAGGTTCCTATGGCTACACCTTC; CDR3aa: CASSLTGSYGYTF
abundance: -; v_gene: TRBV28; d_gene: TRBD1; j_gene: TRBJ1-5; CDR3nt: TGTGCCAGCAGTTTCGGGACAGGGGTTCAGCCCCAGCATTTT; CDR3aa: CASSFGTGVQPQHF
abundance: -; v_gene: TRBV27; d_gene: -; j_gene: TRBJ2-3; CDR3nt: TGTGCCAGCAGCTATAAGGGGACAAGCACAGATACGCAGTATTTT; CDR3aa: CASSYKGTSTDTQYF
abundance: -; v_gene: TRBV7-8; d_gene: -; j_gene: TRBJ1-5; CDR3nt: TGTGCCAGCAGCTTAGGCCAGGGAAATCAGCCCCAGCATTTT; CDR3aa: CASSLGQGNQPQHF
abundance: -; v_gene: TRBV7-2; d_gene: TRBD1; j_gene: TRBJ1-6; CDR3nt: TGTGCCAGCAGCTTGACAGGGGTCGGCTCACCCCTCCACTTT; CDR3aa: CASSLTGVGSPLHF
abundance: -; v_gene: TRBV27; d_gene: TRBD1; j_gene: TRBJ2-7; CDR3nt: TGTGCCAGCAGTTTGAAGGACAGGGGAGCCTACGAGCAGTACTTC; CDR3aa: CASSLKDRGAYEQYF
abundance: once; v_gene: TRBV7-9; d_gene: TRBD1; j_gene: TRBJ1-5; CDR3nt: TGTGCCAGCAGCTTAGGATGGACAGGGGGGCTTCAGCCCCAGCATTTT; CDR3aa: CASSLGWTGGLQPQHF
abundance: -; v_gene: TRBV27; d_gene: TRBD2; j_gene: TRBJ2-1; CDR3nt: TGTGCCAGCAGTGGGGACTACCAGAATGAGCAGTTCTTC; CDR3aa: CASSGDYQNEQFF